This T cell receptor (beta chain) was found in a study of technical replicates of blood from a few donors. V lost 1 base and J lost 0, with 6 bases in between. Germline-derived CDR1 and CDR2 are SEHNR and FQNEAQ (reference sequence). This CDR3 comprises 14 residues. The assay was immunoSEQ multiplex PCR, and TCRdb's table has in-frame clones only and misses some. The sample lists roughly 68,000 clones, more than 75% occurring once. Sequencing was carried out using PBMCs. The source is a human donor in good health. Some clones in this sample may be carry-over from other donors' samples. The rearrangement links TRBV7-9 to TRBJ1-1; no firm D call. In DNA, the CDR3 is TGTGCCAGCAGCTTAGAATTCGTGAACACTGAAGCTTTCTTT. Its translation: CASSLEFVNTEAFF. Full variable domain (remainder filled in from reference TRBV7-9 and TRBJ1-1): DTGVSQNPRHKITKRGQNVTFRCDPISEHNRLYWYRQTLGQGPEFLTYFQNEAQLEKSRLLSDRFSAERPKGSFSTLEIQRTEQGDSAMYLCASSLEFVNTEAFFGQGTRLTVV.